The 5 T cell receptor beta chains given below trace back to one sample, sequenced in a study of T cell responses to AZD1222 COVID-19 vaccine (dated by TCRdb to the early 2020s). Library preparation was by the immunoSEQ multiplex PCR assay. The immuneACCESS repertoire file appears here via TCRdb, limited to in-frame rearrangements. These files lack a portion of the clones; in checked studies, under half of the deficit traces to unresolved V genes, and the cause of the others is not known. Here the sample has over 100,000 clones; roughly 90% occur a single time. The ten biggest clones cover approximately 4.2% of the sample. The time point label here, explained by the study, means: baseline before first vaccination. Sequencing used peripheral blood, obtained on day 0 of AZD1222 vaccination. The receptors derive from an adult in good health.

The chain carries TRBV12-3 or TRBV12-4 and TRBJ1-5; tentative D call: TRBD1 (5 bases). The CDR3 covers 13 residues. V was shortened by 2 bases and J by 6 bases, with 8 bases between the two germline ends. The DNA for the CDR3 is TGTGCCAGCAGTTTAAGCGGGACTCAGCCCCAGCATTTT. Its translation is CASSLSGTQPQHF.

The chain recombines TRBV19 with TRBJ1-3, with D possibly matching TRBD1 (5 bases). Trimming stripped 1 base from V and 0 bases from J, with 10 bases between. The CDR3 length is 16 residues. Looked up from germline, CDR1 is LNHDA and CDR2 is SQIVND (reference sequence). CDR3 region: CASSIVGTSSGNTIYF. The CDR3 DNA is TGTGCCAGTAGTATAGTGGGGACCAGCTCTGGAAACACCATATATTTT.

This chain connects TRBV7-9 to TRBJ1-2, with D possibly TRBD1 on 6 matching bases. The ends were cut back, 1 base at V and 4 bases at J, with 10 bases in the middle. The length of the CDR3 is 14 residues. Per germline, CDR1 SEHNR and CDR2 FQNEAQ (reference sequence). CDR3 region: CASSLGGAGYGYTF. For the CDR3, the DNA is TGTGCCAGCAGCTTAGGGGGGGCAGGCTATGGCTACACCTTC. The full variable domain, its missing parts supplied by reference TRBV7-9 and TRBJ1-2, is DTGVSQNPRHKITKRGQNVTFRCDPISEHNRLYWYRQTLGQGPEFLTYFQNEAQLEKSRLLSDRFSAERPKGSFSTLEIQRTEQGDSAMYLCASSLGGAGYGYTFGSGTRLTVV.

This chain links TRBV7-2 with TRBJ1-2, with TRBD1 matching over 7 bases. The germline V gene encodes CDR1 SGHTA and CDR2 FQGNSA. CDR3 length: 15 residues. The trim removed 1 base at V and 7 bases at J, leaving 9 bases unmatched. CDR3 DNA sequence: TGTGCCAGCAGCTTAGAGGCAGGGGGAAGGGGTGGCTACACCTTC. This encodes CASSLEAGGRGGYTF.

The chain joins TRBV6-5 to TRBJ2-7, with 7 bases fitting TRBD2. The CDR3 spans 12 residues. CDR1 and CDR2 (germline): MNHEY, SVGAGI. J was trimmed by 6 bases and V by 6 bases; bases with no gene match: 5. For the CDR3, the DNA is TGTGCCAGCAGGAGGCCGGGGGGCGAGCAGTACTTC. Translating gives CASRRPGGEQYF.